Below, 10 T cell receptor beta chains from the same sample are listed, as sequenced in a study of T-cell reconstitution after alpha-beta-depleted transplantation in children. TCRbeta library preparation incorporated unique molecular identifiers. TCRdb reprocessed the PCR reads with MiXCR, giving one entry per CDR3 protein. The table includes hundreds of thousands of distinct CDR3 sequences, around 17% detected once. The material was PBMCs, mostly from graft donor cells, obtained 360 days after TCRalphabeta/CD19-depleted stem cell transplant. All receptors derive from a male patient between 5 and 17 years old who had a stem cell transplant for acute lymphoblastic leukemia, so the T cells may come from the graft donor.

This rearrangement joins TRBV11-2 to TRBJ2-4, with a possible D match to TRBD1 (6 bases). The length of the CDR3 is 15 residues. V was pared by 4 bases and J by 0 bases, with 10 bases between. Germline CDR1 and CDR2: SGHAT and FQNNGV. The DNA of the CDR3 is TGTGCCAGCAGCTCGGTGACAGGAGCCAAAAACATTCAGTACTTC. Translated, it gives CASSSVTGAKNIQYF.

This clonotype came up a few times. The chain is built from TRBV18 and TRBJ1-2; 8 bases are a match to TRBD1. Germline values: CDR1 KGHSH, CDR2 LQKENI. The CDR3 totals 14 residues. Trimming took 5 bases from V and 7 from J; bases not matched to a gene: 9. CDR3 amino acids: CASSGDRGAIGYTF. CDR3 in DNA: TGTGCCAGCTCAGGCGACAGGGGTGCTATTGGCTACACCTTC. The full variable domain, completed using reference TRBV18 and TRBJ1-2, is NAGVMQNPRHLVRRRGQEARLRCSPMKGHSHVYWYRQLPEEGLKFMVYLQKENIIDESGMPKERFSAEFPKEGPSILRIQQVVRGDSAAYFCASSGDRGAIGYTFGSGTRLTVV.

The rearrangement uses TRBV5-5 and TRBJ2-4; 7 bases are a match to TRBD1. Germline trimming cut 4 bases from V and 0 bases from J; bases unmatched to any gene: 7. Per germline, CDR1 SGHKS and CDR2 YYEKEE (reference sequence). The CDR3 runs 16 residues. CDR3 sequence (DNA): TGTGCCAGCAGCCCGACAGGGCCTCTAGCCAAAAACATTCAGTACTTC. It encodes CASSPTGPLAKNIQYF. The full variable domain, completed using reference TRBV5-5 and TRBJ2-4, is DAGVTQSPTHLIKTRGQQVTLRCSPISGHKSVSWYQQVLGQGPQFIFQYYEKEERGRGNFPDRFSARQFPNYSSELNVNALLLGDSALYLCASSPTGPLAKNIQYFGAGTRLSVL.

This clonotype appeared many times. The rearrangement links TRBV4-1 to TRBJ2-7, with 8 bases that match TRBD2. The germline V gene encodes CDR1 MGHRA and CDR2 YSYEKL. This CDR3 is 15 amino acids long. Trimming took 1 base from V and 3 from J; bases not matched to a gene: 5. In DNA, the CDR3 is TGCGCCAGCAGCCAAGTGACTAGCGCTAACTACGAGCAGTACTTC. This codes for CASSQVTSANYEQYF.

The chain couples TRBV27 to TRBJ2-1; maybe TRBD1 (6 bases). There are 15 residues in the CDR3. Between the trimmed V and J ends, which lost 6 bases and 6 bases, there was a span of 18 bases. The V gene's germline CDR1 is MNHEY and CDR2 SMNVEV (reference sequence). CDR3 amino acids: CASSSLRQASNEQFF. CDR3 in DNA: TGTGCCAGCAGCTCCCTTCGACAGGCTAGCAATGAGCAGTTCTTC.

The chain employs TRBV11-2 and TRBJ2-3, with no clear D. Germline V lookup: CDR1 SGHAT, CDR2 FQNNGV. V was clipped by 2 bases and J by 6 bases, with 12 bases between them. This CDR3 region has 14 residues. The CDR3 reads CASSLPDGWDTQYF. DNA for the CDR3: TGTGCCAGCAGCTTACCGGACGGCTGGGATACGCAGTATTTT.

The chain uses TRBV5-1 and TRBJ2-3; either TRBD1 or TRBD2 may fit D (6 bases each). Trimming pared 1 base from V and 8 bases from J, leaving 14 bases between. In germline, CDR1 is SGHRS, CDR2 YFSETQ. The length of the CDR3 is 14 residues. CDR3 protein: CASSLIAGGGTQYF. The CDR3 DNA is TGCGCCAGCAGCTTGATCGCAGGAGGGGGTACGCAGTATTTT. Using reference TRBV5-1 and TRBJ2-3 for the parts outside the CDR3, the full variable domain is KAGVTQTPRYLIKTRGQQVTLSCSPISGHRSVSWYQQTPGQGLQFLFEYFSETQRNKGNFPGRFSGRQFSNSRSEMNVSTLELGDSALYLCASSLIAGGGTQYFGPGTRLTVL.

The CDR3 region is CASSSAGPRNTEAFF. In DNA form, the CDR3 reads TGTGCCAGCAGCTCCGCGGGACCAAGGAACACTGAAGCTTTCTTT. V is TRBV7-6 and J is TRBJ1-1; D is perhaps TRBD1 (5 bases). Germline V gene data show CDR1 as SGHVS and CDR2 as FNYEAQ. This CDR3 spans 15 amino acids. The ends were cut back, 4 bases at V and 1 base at J, with 13 bases in the middle.

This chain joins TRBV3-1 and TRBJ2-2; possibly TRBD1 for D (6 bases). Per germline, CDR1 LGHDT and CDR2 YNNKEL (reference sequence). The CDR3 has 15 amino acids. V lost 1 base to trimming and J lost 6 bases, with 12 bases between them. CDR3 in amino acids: CASSQGYRAAGELFF. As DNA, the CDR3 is TGTGCCAGCAGCCAAGGGTACAGGGCGGCCGGGGAGCTGTTTTTT.

DNA for the CDR3: TGTGCCACCAGCAGAGACGCCTCCGGGACAGGACTAAGTATATTGGGAACAAATCAGCCCCAGCATTTT. It is translated as CATSRDASGTGLSILGTNQPQHF. This rearrangement joins TRBV15 to TRBJ1-5; 8 nucleotides line up with TRBD1. The CDR3 covers 23 residues. CDR1 and CDR2 from the germline V gene are LNHNV and YYDKDF (reference sequence). Trimming removed 0 bases from V and 4 bases from J; junction bases left unmatched: 26.